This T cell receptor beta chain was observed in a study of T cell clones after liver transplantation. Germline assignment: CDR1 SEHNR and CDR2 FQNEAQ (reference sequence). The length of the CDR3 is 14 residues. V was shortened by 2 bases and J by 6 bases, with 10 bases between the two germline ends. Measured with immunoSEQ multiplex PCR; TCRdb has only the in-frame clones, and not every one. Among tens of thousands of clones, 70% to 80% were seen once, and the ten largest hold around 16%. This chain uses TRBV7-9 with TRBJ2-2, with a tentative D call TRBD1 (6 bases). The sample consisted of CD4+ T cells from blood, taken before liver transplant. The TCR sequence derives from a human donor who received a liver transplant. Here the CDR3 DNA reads TGTGCCAGCAGCTTATACAGGGATTCCGGGGAGCTGTTTTTT. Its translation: CASSLYRDSGELFF.